Below are 32 T cell receptor beta chains sequenced from a single sample in a study of blood T cell repertoires in COVID-19. The data were produced by immunoSEQ multiplex PCR, yet TCRdb's version contains in-frame clones alone and is incomplete. The table lists about 210,000 clones, 84% of them singletons. Sequencing was carried out using peripheral blood. The receptors here all came from a woman between 45 and 60 years old with active or convalescent COVID-19.

DNA of the CDR3: TGTGCCAGCTCACCACCGGGAGGCCAGAACACTGAAGCTTTCTTT. As protein: CASSPPGGQNTEAFF. This rearrangement joins TRBV18 to TRBJ1-1, with D unresolved. In germline, CDR1 is KGHSH, CDR2 LQKENI. V was pared by 0 bases and J by 1 base, with 9 bases between. The CDR3 sequence is 15 residues long.

The J gene is TRBJ1-2, the V gene TRBV6-5; D unresolved. The germline V gene has CDR1 MNHEY and CDR2 SVGAGI. The CDR3 has 13 amino acids. The V and J ends lost 2 bases and 8 bases respectively, with 12 bases between them. The CDR3 nucleotides are TGTGCCAGCAGTTACGGCAGAGAGGGCGGCTACACCTTC. Translating gives CASSYGREGGYTF.

The chain combines TRBV5-1 with TRBJ2-7; 11 bases align to TRBD2. Germline CDR1 and CDR2: SGHRS and YFSETQ. V lost 0 bases and J lost 6; bases outside the gene matches: 5. This CDR3 is built from 15 residues. The CDR3 region is CASSLGSSGGSEQYV. For the CDR3, the DNA is TGCGCCAGCAGCTTGGGGTCTAGCGGGGGGAGCGAGCAGTACGTC.

V is TRBV11-2 and J is TRBJ1-2; perhaps TRBD1 as D (5 bases). Germline-derived CDR1 and CDR2 are SGHAT and FQNNGV. V lost 5 bases and J lost 0, with 13 bases in between. The CDR3 is 15 residues long. The CDR3 spells CASSRQSRPNYGYTF. CDR3 coding DNA: TGTGCCAGCAGCCGACAGAGCCGGCCTAACTATGGCTACACCTTC.

The chain joins TRBV27 to TRBJ2-3; 7 bases are a match to TRBD1. CDR1 is MNHEY, CDR2 SMNVEV, per germline (reference sequence). This CDR3 is built from 14 residues. V lost 8 bases, J lost 4 bases, and 9 bases stayed unmatched. The CDR3 spells CASRGQWSADTQYF. CDR3 sequence (DNA): TGTGCCAGCCGGGGACAGTGGAGCGCAGATACGCAGTATTTT.

The chain has TRBV5-1 and TRBJ1-4; D is perhaps TRBD1 (5 bases). Trimming pared 0 bases from V and 0 bases from J, leaving 15 bases between. This CDR3 is built from 18 residues. Germline loops: CDR1 SGHRS, CDR2 YFSETQ. The CDR3 sequence: CASSLARGALATNEKLFF. The CDR3 nucleotides are TGCGCCAGCAGCTTGGCTCGCGGGGCCCTTGCAACTAATGAAAAACTGTTTTTT.

The V call is TRBV3-1 (or the pseudogene TRBV3-2), the J call TRBJ1-6; tentative D call: TRBD1 (6 bases). The ends were cut back, 4 bases at V and 5 bases at J, with 18 bases in the middle. CDR3 length: 17 amino acids. The germline gives CDR1 LGHDT, CDR2 YNNKEL (reference sequence). DNA for the CDR3: TGTGCCAGCAGCCGGAATAGTCGGGCAGGGGATAATTCACCCCTCCACTTT. This gives the protein CASSRNSRAGDNSPLHF.

The genes are TRBV11-2 and TRBJ1-2; the D is unclear. This CDR3 has 13 residues. Between the trimmed V and J ends, which lost 0 bases and 7 bases, there was a span of 9 bases. CDR1 is SGHAT and CDR2 is FQNNGV in the germline V gene. The CDR3 nucleotides read TGTGCCAGCAGCTTAGATGGTAGAAGTGGCTACACCTTC. Translating it yields CASSLDGRSGYTF.

The V call is TRBV28, the J call TRBJ1-5; D gene uncertain. Germline CDR1 and CDR2: MDHEN and SYDVKM. The CDR3 totals 15 residues. Trimming cost V 6 bases and J 6 bases, with 18 bases left between them. The CDR3 nucleotides are TGTGCCAGCAGCCTCGGGAGCCTCGGAAGTCAGCCCCAGCATTTT. Its protein product is CASSLGSLGSQPQHF.

V and J are TRBV7-3 and TRBJ1-6; D remains ambiguous. CDR3 length equals 17 residues. V lost 5 bases, J lost 0 bases, and 14 bases lay in between. Germline CDR1 SGHTA, CDR2 FQGTGA. The DNA of the CDR3 is TGTGCCAGCAGCCAAGGGAGTGGGAGCTCCTATAATTCACCCCTCCACTTT. Protein sequence: CASSQGSGSSYNSPLHF.

J is TRBJ1-2 and V is TRBV27, with no clear D. V lost 6 bases, J lost 4 bases, and 9 bases lay in between. The CDR3 is 12 residues long. Germline V CDR1 and CDR2: MNHEY, SMNVEV (reference sequence). The CDR3 loop reads CASRSLLYGYTF. The CDR3 region has the DNA TGTGCCAGCAGAAGCTTACTCTATGGCTACACCTTC.

The chain carries TRBV21-1 and TRBJ2-7; the D call TRBD1 from the table was never checked on the DNA. TRBV21-1 is a pseudogene. The CDR3 is 13 amino acids. In DNA form, the CDR3 reads TGTGCCAGCAGCATAGACAGGGCCTACGAGCAGTACGTC. Encoded protein: CASSIDRAYEQYV.

The chain has TRBV4-1 and TRBJ2-1, with D maybe TRBD2 (6 bases). CDR1 is MGHRA and CDR2 is YSYEKL in the germline V gene. The CDR3 is 16 amino acids. Between the trimmed V and J ends, which lost 2 bases and 10 bases, there was a span of 21 bases. CDR3 loop: CASSQIGSPEYMEQFF. CDR3 coding DNA: TGCGCCAGCAGCCAAATCGGGAGCCCGGAATATATGGAGCAGTTCTTC.

Of note for this clone: A read error may account for a junction end that differs from germline. The chain joins TRBV7-9 to TRBJ1-1; TRBD1 might be the D (6 bases). The CDR3 runs 14 residues. The germline gives CDR1 SEHNR, CDR2 FQNEAQ (reference sequence). In DNA form, the CDR3 reads TGTGCCAGCAGCCTAGCAGAGGGTACAGGGCAGGCTTTCTTT. Amino acids: CASSLAEGTGQAFF.

This chain links TRBV7-8 with TRBJ2-5; 8 bases map to TRBD2. The trim removed 5 bases at V and 6 bases at J, leaving 11 bases unmatched. CDR3 length: 15 residues. Looked up from germline, CDR1 is SGHVS and CDR2 is FQNEAQ. DNA for the CDR3: TGTGCCAGCAGCAGGTCAGGCGGGGGGATAAAGACCCAGTACTTC. This gives the protein CASSRSGGGIKTQYF.

This clone appeared a few times. V is TRBV12-3 or TRBV12-4 and J is TRBJ2-1; no firm D call. V was trimmed by 6 bases and J by 7 bases, leaving 10 bases between them. CDR3 length: 12 residues. This chain's CDR3 is CASSRTWNEQFF. CDR3 DNA: TGTGCCAGCAGCCGTACTTGGAATGAGCAGTTCTTC.

The chain recombines TRBV6-1 with TRBJ2-2; D gene unclear. Germline V lookup: CDR1 MNHNS, CDR2 SASEGT. V dropped 1 base and J dropped 3 bases, with 6 bases sitting between them. This CDR3 spans 14 amino acids. The CDR3 coding sequence is TGTGCCAGCAGTGAAGTTGCGGACACCGGGGAGCTGTTTTTT. This translates into CASSEVADTGELFF.

The rearrangement joins TRBV29-1 to TRBJ1-1; 7 bases fit TRBD1. Germline CDR1 and CDR2: SQVTM and ANQGSEA. This CDR3 region has 12 residues. V lost 3 bases to trimming and J lost 9 bases; unmatched junction nucleotides: 7. This chain's CDR3 is CSVDPGTDQAFF. CDR3 in DNA: TGCAGCGTTGACCCTGGGACAGATCAAGCTTTCTTT.

This chain links TRBV7-7 with TRBJ2-7; TRBD1 agrees at 11 bases. Losses at the gene ends were 5 bases for V and 4 bases for J; bases not matched to a gene: 7. There are 15 residues in the CDR3. Germline assignment: CDR1 SSHAT and CDR2 FNYEAQ (reference sequence). CDR3 nucleotide sequence: TGTGCCAGCAGCGTCCGGGACAGGGGGATGTACGAGCAGTACTTC. Translated: CASSVRDRGMYEQYF.

The chain employs TRBV7-9 and TRBJ1-2, with TRBD1 identical over 7 bases. The CDR3 sequence is 18 residues long. The germline gives CDR1 SEHNR, CDR2 FQNEAQ (reference sequence). V shed 3 bases and J 5 bases; nucleotides not matched to a gene: 18. CDR3 residues: CASSLTQLSTGARYGYTF. The CDR3 nucleotides are TGTGCCAGCAGCTTGACGCAATTGAGTACAGGGGCCAGGTATGGCTACACCTTC. The entire variable domain, with the rest obtained from reference TRBV7-9 and TRBJ1-2, is as follows: DTGVSQNPRHKITKRGQNVTFRCDPISEHNRLYWYRQTLGQGPEFLTYFQNEAQLEKSRLLSDRFSAERPKGSFSTLEIQRTEQGDSAMYLCASSLTQLSTGARYGYTFGSGTRLTVV.

V gene TRBV5-1 combines with J gene TRBJ2-3, with 11 bases that match TRBD2. V trimming: 3 bases; J trimming: 4 bases; junction bases outside the gene matches: 10. Germline V gives CDR1 SGHRS, CDR2 YFSETQ. The CDR3 runs to 17 residues. CDR3 residues: CASSSDKGLAVADTQYF. The CDR3 DNA sequence: TGCGCCAGCAGCTCAGATAAGGGACTAGCGGTCGCAGATACGCAGTATTTT.

The J gene is TRBJ2-7, the V gene TRBV5-6, with D tentatively TRBD1 (6 bases). The germline V and J ends were trimmed by 5 bases and 2 bases, with 11 bases remaining between them. Germline CDR1 and CDR2: SGHDT and YYEEEE. This CDR3 spans 13 amino acids. The CDR3 spells CASRGHTTYEQYF. The CDR3 DNA follows: TGTGCCAGCAGGGGACACACGACCTACGAGCAGTACTTC.

V is TRBV10-3 and J is TRBJ1-2; D is uncertain. Between the trimmed V and J ends, which lost 7 bases and 0 bases, there was a span of 9 bases. Germline assignment: CDR1 ENHRY and CDR2 SYGVKD. The CDR3 consists of 13 residues. The CDR3 loop reads CAIKQSANYGYTF. The CDR3 DNA reads as TGTGCCATCAAACAGTCCGCTAACTATGGCTACACCTTC.

Notes on this clone: This sample also contains other DNA sequences that code for the same CDR3. This sequence joins TRBV5-1 and TRBJ2-2; 7 bases align to TRBD1. This CDR3 has 15 amino acids. CDR1 SGHRS and CDR2 YFSETQ come from the germline V gene. Trimming took 1 base from V and 4 from J; bases not matched to a gene: 4. CDR3 DNA: TGCGCCAGCAGCTTGCTACAGGGGTCCACCGGGGAGCTGTTTTTT. Translated: CASSLLQGSTGELFF.

This chain connects TRBV11-3 to TRBJ2-2, with 8 bases identical to TRBD1. Losses at the gene ends were 5 bases for V and 5 bases for J; bases not matched to a gene: 7. The CDR3 totals 15 residues. Germline assignment: CDR1 SGHNT and CDR2 YENEEA. CDR3 residues: CASSQGAAVTGELFF. The DNA for the CDR3 is TGTGCCAGCAGCCAGGGGGCGGCTGTGACCGGGGAGCTGTTTTTT.

The rearrangement uses TRBV5-5 and TRBJ2-2, with 7 bases aligning to TRBD2. The germline V gene has CDR1 SGHKS and CDR2 YYEKEE (reference sequence). The CDR3 runs to 14 residues. Trimming at V came to 2 bases and at J to 8 bases, leaving 6 bases not matched to a gene. The CDR3 DNA reads TGTGCCAGCAGCTTTTCCGGGAGGTCGGGGGAGCTGTTTTTT. Protein: CASSFSGRSGELFF.

The chain is built from TRBV5-1 and TRBJ1-1; tentatively, D is TRBD1 (6 bases). There are 18 residues in the CDR3. The germline CDR1 and CDR2 sequences are SGHRS and YFSETQ. Between the trimmed V and J ends, which lost 0 bases and 0 bases, there was a span of 18 bases. CDR3 nucleotide sequence: TGCGCCAGCAGCTTGGATGTGAAGGACAGCCGAATGAACACTGAAGCTTTCTTT. Protein product: CASSLDVKDSRMNTEAFF.

The chain has TRBV6-6 and TRBJ2-4, with D possibly matching TRBD2 (6 bases). Germline CDR1 reads MNHNY; CDR2 reads SVGAGI (reference sequence). V shed 7 bases and J shed 3 bases, with 16 bases lying between them. This CDR3 has 15 amino acids. The CDR3 DNA reads as TGTGCCAGCAAGTCTCAAGTGGGAGGCAAAAACATTCAGTACTTC. It encodes CASKSQVGGKNIQYF.

The chain joins TRBV28 to TRBJ1-5; D is unresolved. The CDR3 has 15 residues. The germline V and J ends were trimmed by 2 bases and 2 bases, with 10 bases remaining between them. The germline CDR1 and CDR2 sequences are MDHEN and SYDVKM. CDR3 sequence (DNA): TGTGCCAGCAGTTTAGGCGGAGGTGGCAATCAGCCCCAGCATTTT. Its translation is CASSLGGGGNQPQHF.

The V gene is TRBV24-1, the J gene TRBJ2-7; 7 bases match TRBD1. This CDR3 is 13 amino acids long. The germline gives CDR1 KGHDR, CDR2 SFDVKD. Trimming took 8 bases from V and 2 from J; bases not matched to a gene: 5. The CDR3 coding sequence is TGTGCCACCAAGGACAGGCGAACCTACGAGCAGTACGTC. Protein product: CATKDRRTYEQYV.

The chain couples TRBV6-4 to TRBJ1-5; no clear D. The CDR3 is 13 amino acids. Germline CDR1 is MRHNA and CDR2 is SNTAGT. V was shortened by 5 bases and J by 4 bases, with 9 bases between the two germline ends. The CDR3 protein is CASSRPGNQPQHF. CDR3 nucleotides: TGTGCCAGCAGTAGACCGGGGAATCAGCCCCAGCATTTT.

The chain carries TRBV12-3 or TRBV12-4 and TRBJ1-2, with 8 bases lining up with TRBD1. V was pared by 6 bases and J by 4 bases, with 1 base of the junction left unmatched. The CDR3 totals 12 residues. The CDR3 reads CASSGQGYGYTF. The CDR3 DNA follows: TGTGCCAGCAGCGGACAGGGCTATGGCTACACCTTC.